This T cell receptor beta chain was sequenced for a study of human T cells and chemical hapten exposure. TCRdb reprocessed the RACE reads with MiXCR, giving one entry per CDR3 protein. The table lists about 350,000 distinct CDR3 sequences, around 5.5% of them singletons, with about 8.2% in the top ten. The time point denotes: pre-sensitization, week 0. Specified treatment: therapeutic diphenylcyclopropenone sensitization with weekly scalp DPC. Each patch test followed a blood draw. This sample comprised whole blood, obtained in connection with sensitization to the hapten diphenylcyclopropenone (DPC). The receptor was isolated from a woman younger than 30 with alopecia areata. Some clones in this sample may be carry-over from other donors' samples.

The CDR3, as DNA: TGTGCCAGCAGTGACATAAGGACAGGGAGGGTCTCCGGCTACACCTTC. Protein: CASSDIRTGRVSGYTF. This rearrangement joins TRBV2 to TRBJ1-2, with 8 bases matching TRBD1. In germline, CDR1 is SNHLY, CDR2 FYNNEI. The CDR3 runs to 16 residues. V dropped 3 bases and J dropped 8; count of bases not matched to a gene: 14.